This record covers a single TCR beta chain. Each patient experienced a relapse that followed autologous stem cell transplantation, and brentuximab vedotin exposure varied. Sequencing used immunoSEQ multiplex PCR; TCRdb keeps in-frame clones, though not all of them. The table lists approximately 14,000 clones, 82% of them singletons. The ends were cut back, 6 bases at V and 4 bases at J, with 21 bases in the middle. The CDR3 sequence is 16 residues long. Germline V CDR1 and CDR2: MGHDK, SYGVNS. These data originate in a study of PD-1 blockade in classical Hodgkin lymphoma. The J gene is TRBJ1-2, the V gene TRBV25-1; D ambiguous. The specimen comprised peripheral blood mononuclear cells (PBMCs), sampled at baseline. This clonotype was obtained from a human donor with classical Hodgkin lymphoma. The CDR3 nucleotides read TGTGCCAGCAGCCCCACCTTAGACCGAGGGCTCTATGGCTACACCTTC. Protein: CASSPTLDRGLYGYTF.